This T cell receptor (beta chain) was sequenced during a study of CD4 T cells in relation to SARS-CoV-2 and coronaviruses. Background on the study: After 10 days of antigen culture, PBMC TCR beta CDR3s were sequenced.

This table comes from immunoSEQ multiplex PCR, and its TCRdb copy is limited to in-frame clones, with some not included. The sample gives about 23,000 clones, 76% of which show up once; 25% to 35% is in the top ten. CD4+ T cells from unexposed donors were obtained before the COVID-19 pandemic (2011-2018). After less than 11 days of culture, CD4+ T cells were isolated. This CDR3 is 15 amino acids long. CDR1 is SGHDT, CDR2 YYEEEE, per germline. V was pared by 1 base and J by 3 bases, with 13 bases between. Study-wide results and limits: Compared with monoreactive clones, crossreactive clones showed significantly weaker SARS-CoV-2 expansion.

As regards this clone: What it recognizes is unknown.

Sequencing was performed on CD4+ T cells from PBMCs, cultured in vitro. This TCR was recovered from a human donor in good health. The J gene is TRBJ2-5, the V gene TRBV5-6, with D perhaps matching TRBD2 (5 bases). CDR3 in amino acids: CASSLLVGAEETQYF. CDR3 coding DNA: TGTGCCAGCAGCTTGCTAGTGGGAGCAGAAGAGACCCAGTACTTC.